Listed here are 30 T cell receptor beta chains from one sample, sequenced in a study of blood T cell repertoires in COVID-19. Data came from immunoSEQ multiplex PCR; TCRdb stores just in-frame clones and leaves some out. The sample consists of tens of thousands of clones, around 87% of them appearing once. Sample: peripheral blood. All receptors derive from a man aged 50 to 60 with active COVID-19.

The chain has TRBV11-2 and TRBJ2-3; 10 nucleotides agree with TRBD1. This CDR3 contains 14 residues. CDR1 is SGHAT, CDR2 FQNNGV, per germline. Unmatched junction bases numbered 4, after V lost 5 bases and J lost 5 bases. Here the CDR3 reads CASSLRTGGDTQYF. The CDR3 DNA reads TGTGCCAGCAGCCTCCGGACAGGGGGAGATACGCAGTATTTT.

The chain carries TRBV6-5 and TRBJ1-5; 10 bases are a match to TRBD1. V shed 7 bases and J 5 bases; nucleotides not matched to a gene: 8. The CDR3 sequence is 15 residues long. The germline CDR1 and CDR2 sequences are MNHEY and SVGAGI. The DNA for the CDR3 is TGTGCCAGCAAATTGACGGGACAGGGGTATCAGCCCCAGCATTTT. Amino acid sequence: CASKLTGQGYQPQHF.

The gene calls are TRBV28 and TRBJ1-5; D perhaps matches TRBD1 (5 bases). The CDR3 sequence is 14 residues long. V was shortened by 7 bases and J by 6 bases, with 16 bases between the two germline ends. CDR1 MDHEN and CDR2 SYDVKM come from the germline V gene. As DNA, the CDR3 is TGTGCCAGCACCCCCCCGGGGGGACGTCAGCCCCAGCATTTT. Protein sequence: CASTPPGGRQPQHF.

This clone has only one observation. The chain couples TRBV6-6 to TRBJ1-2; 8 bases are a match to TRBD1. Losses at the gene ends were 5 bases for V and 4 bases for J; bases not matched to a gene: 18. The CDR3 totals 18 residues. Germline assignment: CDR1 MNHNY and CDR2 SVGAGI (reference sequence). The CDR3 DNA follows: TGTGCCAGCAGTCGAGCCATCAGGGGGCAGCAGATGGCCTATGGCTACACCTTC. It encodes CASSRAIRGQQMAYGYTF.

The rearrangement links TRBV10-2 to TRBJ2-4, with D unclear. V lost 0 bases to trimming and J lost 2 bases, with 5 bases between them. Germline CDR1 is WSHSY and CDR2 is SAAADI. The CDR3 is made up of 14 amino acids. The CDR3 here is CASSESYSKNIQYF. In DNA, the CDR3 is TGCGCCAGCAGTGAGTCTTACTCCAAAAACATTCAGTACTTC.

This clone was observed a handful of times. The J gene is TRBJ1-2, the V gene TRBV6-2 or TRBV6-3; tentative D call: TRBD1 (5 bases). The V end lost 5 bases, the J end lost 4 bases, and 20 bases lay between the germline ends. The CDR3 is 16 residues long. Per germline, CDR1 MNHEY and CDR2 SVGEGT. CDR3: CASSHWTPGNPYGYTF. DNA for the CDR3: TGTGCCAGCAGTCACTGGACACCAGGAAACCCCTATGGCTACACCTTC.

This chain's CDR3 is CASSEGARESNQPQHF. CDR3 coding DNA: TGTGCCAGCAGTGAAGGGGCCCGGGAGAGCAATCAGCCCCAGCATTTT. The rearrangement joins TRBV2 to TRBJ1-5; D is ambiguous. The V gene lost 1 base and the J gene lost 1 base, with 11 bases spanning the gap. The length of the CDR3 is 16 residues. CDR1 is SNHLY and CDR2 is FYNNEI in the germline V gene. The full variable domain, its missing parts supplied by reference TRBV2 and TRBJ1-5, is EPEVTQTPSHQVTQMGQEVILRCVPISNHLYFYWYRQILGQKVEFLVSFYNNEISEKSEIFDDQFSVERPDGSNFTLKIRSTKLEDSAMYFCASSEGARESNQPQHFGDGTRLSIL.

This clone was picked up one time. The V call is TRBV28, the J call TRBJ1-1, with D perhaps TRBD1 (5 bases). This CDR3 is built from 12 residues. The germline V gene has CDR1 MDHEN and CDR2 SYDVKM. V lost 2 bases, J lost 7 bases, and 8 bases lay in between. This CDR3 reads CASSLGAVEAFF. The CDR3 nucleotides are TGTGCCAGCAGTTTAGGGGCGGTTGAAGCTTTCTTT.

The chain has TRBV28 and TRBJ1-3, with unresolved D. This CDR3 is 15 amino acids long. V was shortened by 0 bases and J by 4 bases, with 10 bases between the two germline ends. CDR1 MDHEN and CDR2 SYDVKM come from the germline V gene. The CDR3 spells CASSLWRGSGNTIYF. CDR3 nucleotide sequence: TGTGCCAGCAGTTTATGGCGGGGATCCGGAAACACCATATATTTT.

The CDR3, as DNA: TGTGCCAGCAGTCCTGGACAGACCCGTTGGTACTTC. It specifies CASSPGQTRWYF. V gene TRBV28 combines with J gene TRBJ2-7, with a weak D call TRBD1 (6 bases). The ends were cut back, 5 bases at V and 12 bases at J, with 17 bases in the middle. Germline V lookup: CDR1 MDHEN, CDR2 SYDVKM. This CDR3 spans 12 amino acids.

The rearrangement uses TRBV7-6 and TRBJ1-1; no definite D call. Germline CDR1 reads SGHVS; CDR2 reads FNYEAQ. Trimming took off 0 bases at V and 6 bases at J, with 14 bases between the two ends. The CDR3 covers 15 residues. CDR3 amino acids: CASSLASEASSEAFF. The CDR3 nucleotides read TGTGCCAGCAGCTTAGCGTCGGAGGCAAGTTCTGAAGCTTTCTTT.

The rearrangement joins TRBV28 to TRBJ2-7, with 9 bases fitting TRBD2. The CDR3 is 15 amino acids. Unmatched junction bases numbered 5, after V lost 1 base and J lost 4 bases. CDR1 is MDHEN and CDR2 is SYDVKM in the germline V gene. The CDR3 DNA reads TGTGCCAGCAGTTTATACCTAGCGGGGTTATACGAGCAGTACTTC. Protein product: CASSLYLAGLYEQYF.

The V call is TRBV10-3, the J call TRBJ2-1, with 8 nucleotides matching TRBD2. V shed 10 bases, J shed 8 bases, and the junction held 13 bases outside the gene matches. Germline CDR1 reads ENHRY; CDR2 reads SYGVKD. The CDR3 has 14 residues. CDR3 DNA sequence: TGTGCCACTCGTGGGACTAGTGGCGGCGATGAGCAGTTCTTC. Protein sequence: CATRGTSGGDEQFF.

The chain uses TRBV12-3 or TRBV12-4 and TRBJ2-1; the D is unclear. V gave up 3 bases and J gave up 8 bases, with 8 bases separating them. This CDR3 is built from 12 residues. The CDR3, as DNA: TGTGCCAGCAGTTTGAACCCGGATGAGCAGTTCTTC. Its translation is CASSLNPDEQFF.

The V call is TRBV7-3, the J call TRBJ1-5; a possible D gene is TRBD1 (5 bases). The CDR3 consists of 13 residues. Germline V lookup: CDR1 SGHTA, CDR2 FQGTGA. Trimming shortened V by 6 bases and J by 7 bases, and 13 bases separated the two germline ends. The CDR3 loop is CASSLGEGQPQHF. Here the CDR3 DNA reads TGTGCCAGCAGTTTAGGGGAGGGGCAGCCCCAGCATTTT. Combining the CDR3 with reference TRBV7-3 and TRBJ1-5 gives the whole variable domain GAGVSQTPSNKVTEKGKYVELRCDPISGHTALYWYRQSLGQGPEFLIYFQGTGAADDSGLPNDRFFAVRPEGSVSTLKIQRTERGDSAVYLCASSLGEGQPQHFGDGTRLSIL.

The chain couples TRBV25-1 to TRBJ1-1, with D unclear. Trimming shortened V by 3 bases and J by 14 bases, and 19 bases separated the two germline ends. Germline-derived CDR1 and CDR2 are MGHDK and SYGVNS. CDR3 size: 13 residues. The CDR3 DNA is TGTGCCAGCAGTGATAGTACGAGGGTATCGACATTCTTT. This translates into CASSDSTRVSTFF.

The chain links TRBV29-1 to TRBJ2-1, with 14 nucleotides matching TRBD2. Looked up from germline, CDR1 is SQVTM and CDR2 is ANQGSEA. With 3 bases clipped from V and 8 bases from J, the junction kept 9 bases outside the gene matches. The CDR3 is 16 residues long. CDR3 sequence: CSVDLYGTSGGDEQFF. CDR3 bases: TGCAGCGTTGACCTATACGGGACTAGCGGGGGCGATGAGCAGTTCTTC.

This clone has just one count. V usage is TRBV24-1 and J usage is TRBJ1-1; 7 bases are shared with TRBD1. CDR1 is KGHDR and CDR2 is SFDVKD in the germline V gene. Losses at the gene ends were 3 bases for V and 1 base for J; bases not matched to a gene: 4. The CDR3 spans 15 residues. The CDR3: CATSDPRQGNTEAFF. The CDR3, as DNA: TGTGCCACCAGTGATCCACGACAGGGGAACACTGAAGCTTTCTTT.

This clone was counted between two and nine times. This CDR3 reads CASSSPVTAGNSPLHF. The CDR3 DNA reads TGTGCCAGCAGTTCTCCGGTGACAGCGGGGAATTCACCCCTCCACTTT. V is TRBV28 and J is TRBJ1-6; the D gene is possibly TRBD1 (5 bases). Trimming took 4 bases from V and 7 from J, leaving 17 bases between them. The CDR3 has 16 residues. Germline CDR1 reads MDHEN; CDR2 reads SYDVKM.

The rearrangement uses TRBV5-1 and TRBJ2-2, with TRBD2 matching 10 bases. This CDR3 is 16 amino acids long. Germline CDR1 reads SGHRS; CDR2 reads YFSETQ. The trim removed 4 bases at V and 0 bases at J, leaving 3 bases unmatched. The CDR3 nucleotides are TGCGCCAGCAGCCATACTAGCGGGGCGAACACCGGGGAGCTGTTTTTT. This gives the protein CASSHTSGANTGELFF.

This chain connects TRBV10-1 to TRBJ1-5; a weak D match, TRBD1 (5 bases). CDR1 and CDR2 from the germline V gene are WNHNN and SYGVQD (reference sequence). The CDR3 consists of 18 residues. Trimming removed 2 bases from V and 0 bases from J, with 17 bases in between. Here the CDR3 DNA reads TGCGCCAGCAGTGAGGGCGGTCGTGGGGCTTATAGCAATCAGCCCCAGCATTTT. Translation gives CASSEGGRGAYSNQPQHF.

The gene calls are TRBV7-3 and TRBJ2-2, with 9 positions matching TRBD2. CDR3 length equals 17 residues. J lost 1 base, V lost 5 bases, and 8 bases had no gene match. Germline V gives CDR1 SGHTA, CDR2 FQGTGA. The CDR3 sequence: CASSLPGSGGNTGELFF. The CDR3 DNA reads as TGTGCCAGCAGCCTCCCCGGTAGCGGGGGGAACACCGGGGAGCTGTTTTTT. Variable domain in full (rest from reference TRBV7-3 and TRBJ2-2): GAGVSQTPSNKVTEKGKYVELRCDPISGHTALYWYRQSLGQGPEFLIYFQGTGAADDSGLPNDRFFAVRPEGSVSTLKIQRTERGDSAVYLCASSLPGSGGNTGELFFGEGSRLTVL.

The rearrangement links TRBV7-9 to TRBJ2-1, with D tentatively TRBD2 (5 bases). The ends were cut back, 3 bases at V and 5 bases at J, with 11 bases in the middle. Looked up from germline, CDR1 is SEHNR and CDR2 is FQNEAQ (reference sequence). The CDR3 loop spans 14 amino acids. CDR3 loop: CASSFTASHNEQFF. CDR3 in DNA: TGTGCCAGCAGCTTTACGGCTAGCCACAATGAGCAGTTCTTC.

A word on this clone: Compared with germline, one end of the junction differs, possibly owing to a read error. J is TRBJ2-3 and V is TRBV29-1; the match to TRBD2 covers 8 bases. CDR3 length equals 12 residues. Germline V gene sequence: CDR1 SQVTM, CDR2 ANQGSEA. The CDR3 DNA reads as TGTACGGGGGGGGTTGGTTCGGGTACGCAGTATTTT. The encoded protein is CTGGVGSGTQYF.

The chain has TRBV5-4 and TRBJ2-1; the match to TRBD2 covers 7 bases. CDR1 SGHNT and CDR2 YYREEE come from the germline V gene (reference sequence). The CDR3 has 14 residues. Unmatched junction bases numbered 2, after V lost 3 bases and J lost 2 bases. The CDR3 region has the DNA TGTGCCAGCAGCTCCGGACTAGCCTACAATGAGCAGTTCTTC. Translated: CASSSGLAYNEQFF.

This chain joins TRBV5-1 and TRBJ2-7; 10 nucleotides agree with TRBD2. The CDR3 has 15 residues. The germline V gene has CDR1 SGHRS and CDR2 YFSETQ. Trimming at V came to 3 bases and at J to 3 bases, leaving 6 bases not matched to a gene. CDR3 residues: CASSSSSGSIYEQYF. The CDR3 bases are TGCGCCAGCAGCTCATCTAGCGGGAGCATCTACGAGCAGTACTTC.

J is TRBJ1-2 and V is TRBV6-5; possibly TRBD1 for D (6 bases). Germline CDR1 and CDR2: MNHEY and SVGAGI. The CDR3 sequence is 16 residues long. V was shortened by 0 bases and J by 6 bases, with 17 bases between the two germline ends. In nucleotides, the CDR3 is TGTGCCAGCAGTTACTCCTCACAGGGCAATAGGGATGGCTACACCTTC. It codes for CASSYSSQGNRDGYTF.

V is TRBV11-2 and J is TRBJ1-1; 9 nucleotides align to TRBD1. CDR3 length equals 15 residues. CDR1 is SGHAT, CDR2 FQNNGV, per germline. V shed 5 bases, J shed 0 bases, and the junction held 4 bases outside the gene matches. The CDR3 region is CASSHRTGVNTEAFF. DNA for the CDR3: TGTGCCAGCAGCCATCGGACAGGGGTGAACACTGAAGCTTTCTTT.

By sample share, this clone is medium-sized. The chain's CDR3 is CASKGSSGGTDTQYF. Written as DNA, the CDR3 is TGTGCCAGCAAAGGTAGTAGCGGGGGAACAGATACGCAGTATTTT. This chain links TRBV27 with TRBJ2-3; TRBD2 aligns across 9 bases. In germline, CDR1 is MNHEY, CDR2 SMNVEV (reference sequence). J was trimmed by 3 bases and V by 7 bases; bases with no gene match: 8. The CDR3 covers 15 residues.

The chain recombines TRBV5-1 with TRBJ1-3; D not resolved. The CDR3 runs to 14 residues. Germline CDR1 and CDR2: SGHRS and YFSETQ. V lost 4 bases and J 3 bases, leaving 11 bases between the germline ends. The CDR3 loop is CASSPNPDGNTIYF. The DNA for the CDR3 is TGCGCCAGCAGCCCCAATCCAGATGGAAACACCATATATTTT.